These T cell receptor beta chains were read from a single sample in a study of blood T cell repertoires in COVID-19. The table came from immunoSEQ multiplex PCR; TCRdb's copy has only in-frame clones and leaves some out. The table lists 250,000 to 350,000 clones, more than 65% of them singletons. Sequencing input: peripheral blood. The receptors were gathered from a person aged 65 to 79 with COVID-19, enrolled during active disease. The CDR3 runs from the conserved cysteine through the conserved F or W.

cdr3_length: 16
j_call: TRBJ2-3
v_call: TRBV5-1
cdr3_aa: CASSLEVVTGTDTQYF

cdr3_length: 20
j_call: TRBJ1-3
v_call: TRBV21-1
cdr3_aa: CASSKEGPSDGVFSGNTIYF

cdr3_length: 16
j_call: TRBJ1-1
v_call: TRBV11-2
cdr3_aa: CASSFSTLARSTEAFF

cdr3_length: 12
j_call: TRBJ1-3
v_call: TRBV28
cdr3_aa: CASSTNRNTIYF

cdr3_length: 16
j_call: TRBJ2-7
v_call: TRBV3-1/TRBV3-2
cdr3_aa: CASSQVLAGGPYEQYF

cdr3_length: 16
j_call: TRBJ2-1
v_call: TRBV5-1
cdr3_aa: CASSRDGQGAMDEQFF

cdr3_length: 15
j_call: TRBJ1-5
v_call: TRBV7-2
cdr3_aa: CASSLQGTANQPQHF

cdr3_length: 17
j_call: TRBJ2-1
v_call: TRBV4-2
cdr3_aa: CASSQDHGTSGSNEQFF

cdr3_length: 15
j_call: TRBJ1-1
v_call: TRBV7-8
cdr3_aa: CASSQRDRQNTEAFF

cdr3_length: 13
j_call: TRBJ1-5
v_call: TRBV7-9
cdr3_aa: CASTRLGDQPQHF

cdr3_length: 17
j_call: TRBJ1-2
v_call: TRBV19
cdr3_aa: CASSISGAWGGSDGYTF

cdr3_length: 13
j_call: TRBJ2-5
v_call: TRBV27
cdr3_aa: CASSLQGRETQYF

cdr3_length: 15
j_call: TRBJ2-1
v_call: TRBV6-1
cdr3_aa: CASSESLSVYNEQFF

cdr3_length: 15
j_call: TRBJ1-5
v_call: TRBV18
cdr3_aa: CASSPQQGFGQPQHF

cdr3_length: 14
j_call: TRBJ1-4
v_call: TRBV6-5
cdr3_aa: CASRRTATNEKLFF

cdr3_length: 18
j_call: TRBJ1-2
v_call: TRBV21-1
cdr3_aa: CASSKAQAEPGGFYGYTF

cdr3_length: 11
j_call: TRBJ2-7
v_call: TRBV7-2
cdr3_aa: CASTYSGEQYF

cdr3_length: 14
j_call: TRBJ2-5
v_call: TRBV7-2
cdr3_aa: CASSLVVGRETQYF

cdr3_length: 14
j_call: TRBJ2-2
v_call: TRBV3-1/TRBV3-2
cdr3_aa: CASSQGSGGGELFF

cdr3_length: 16
j_call: TRBJ2-7
v_call: TRBV4-3
cdr3_aa: CASSQDWDRIYYEQYF

cdr3_length: 14
j_call: TRBJ2-7
v_call: TRBV6-2/TRBV6-3
cdr3_aa: CASSPEAARFEQYF

cdr3_length: 18
j_call: TRBJ2-1
v_call: TRBV28
cdr3_aa: CASSADRDIGLVGYWQFF

cdr3_length: 15
j_call: TRBJ2-2
v_call: TRBV18
cdr3_aa: CASSPFGQLTGELFF

cdr3_length: 14
j_call: TRBJ2-7
v_call: TRBV28
cdr3_aa: CASRRDRDSYEQYF

cdr3_length: 15
j_call: TRBJ2-2
v_call: TRBV19
cdr3_aa: CASGKDRGHGGELFF

cdr3_length: 14
j_call: TRBJ2-7
v_call: TRBV6-5
cdr3_aa: CASSLGGLNYEQYF

cdr3_length: 15
j_call: TRBJ1-1
v_call: TRBV3-1/TRBV3-2
cdr3_aa: CASSQGMGEGTEAFF

cdr3_length: 15
j_call: TRBJ2-5
v_call: TRBV7-9
cdr3_aa: CASSYRRGLQETQYF

cdr3_length: 15
j_call: TRBJ1-1
v_call: TRBV28
cdr3_aa: CASSSAGTENTEAFF

cdr3_length: 15
j_call: TRBJ2-1
v_call: TRBV20-1
cdr3_aa: CSASYLAGGSNEQFF

cdr3_length: 13
j_call: TRBJ1-2
v_call: TRBV28
cdr3_aa: CASSLPPGYGYTF

cdr3_length: 12
j_call: TRBJ2-5
v_call: TRBV28
cdr3_aa: CASRRGGETQYF

cdr3_length: 14
j_call: TRBJ2-7
v_call: TRBV28
cdr3_aa: CASKGGGSQYEQYF

cdr3_length: 17
j_call: TRBJ1-3
v_call: TRBV5-1
cdr3_aa: CASSQTGPREAGNTIYF

cdr3_length: 16
j_call: TRBJ2-1
v_call: TRBV11-1
cdr3_aa: CASSLVLTSGYNEQFF

cdr3_length: 16
j_call: TRBJ1-2
v_call: TRBV7-2
cdr3_aa: CASPLRAGAGLYGYTF

cdr3_length: 14
j_call: TRBJ2-1
v_call: TRBV6-6
cdr3_aa: CASRLAGEWDEQFF

cdr3_length: 12
j_call: TRBJ2-1
v_call: TRBV6-5
cdr3_aa: CASLSLFGEQFF

cdr3_length: 14
j_call: TRBJ1-2
v_call: TRBV19
cdr3_aa: CASRPGGPSYGYTF

cdr3_length: 14
j_call: TRBJ2-2
v_call: TRBV9
cdr3_aa: CASSVGTYSGELFF

cdr3_length: 17
j_call: TRBJ1-3
v_call: TRBV28
cdr3_aa: CASRPRTDGRQGNTIYF

cdr3_length: 14
j_call: TRBJ2-7
v_call: TRBV7-8
cdr3_aa: CASSLGHRSYEQYF

cdr3_length: 14
j_call: TRBJ1-1
v_call: TRBV6-5
cdr3_aa: CASTPPQGGAVAFF

cdr3_length: 19
j_call: TRBJ1-4
v_call: TRBV27
cdr3_aa: CASSRNRGAGLITNEKLFF

cdr3_length: 15
j_call: TRBJ1-6
v_call: TRBV9
cdr3_aa: CASSVTGTGLPPLHF

cdr3_length: 15
j_call: TRBJ2-2
v_call: TRBV5-1
cdr3_aa: CASSWTGLDTGELFF

cdr3_length: 13
j_call: TRBJ2-2
v_call: TRBV18
cdr3_aa: CASSMGEPGELFF

cdr3_length: 12
j_call: TRBJ2-3
v_call: TRBV30
cdr3_aa: CAWSKEQDTQYF

cdr3_length: 17
j_call: TRBJ1-1
v_call: TRBV28
cdr3_aa: CASSFPILGQGPTEAFF

cdr3_length: 15
j_call: TRBJ2-3
v_call: TRBV4-3
cdr3_aa: CASSQEFPGSDTQYF

cdr3_length: 13
j_call: TRBJ2-7
v_call: TRBV28
cdr3_aa: CASSGQYSYEQYF

cdr3_length: 18
j_call: TRBJ1-6
v_call: TRBV7-9
cdr3_aa: CASSFGFRGSSYNSPLHF

cdr3_length: 16
j_call: TRBJ1-3
v_call: TRBV6-6
cdr3_aa: CASSYSGSPSGNTIYF

cdr3_length: 14
j_call: TRBJ1-1
v_call: TRBV21-1
cdr3_aa: CASRKTGAGTEAFF

cdr3_length: 15
j_call: TRBJ1-1
v_call: TRBV3-1/TRBV3-2
cdr3_aa: CASSQVAGAGTEAFF

cdr3_length: 16
j_call: TRBJ1-5
v_call: TRBV15
cdr3_aa: CATSRATGVGNQPQHF

cdr3_length: 12
j_call: TRBJ2-2
v_call: TRBV25-1
cdr3_aa: CASSEFRGELFF

cdr3_length: 14
j_call: TRBJ2-7
v_call: TRBV14
cdr3_aa: CASSRGYLSYEQYF

cdr3_length: 16
j_call: TRBJ1-3
v_call: TRBV20-1
cdr3_aa: CSASGGTPSSGNTIYF